This entry features one T cell receptor (beta chain) sequence. Method: immunoSEQ multiplex PCR; TCRdb's copy keeps in-frame clones and lacks some. Of over 85,000 clones listed, roughly 95% are singletons. This entry belongs to a study of technical replicates of blood from a few donors. This CDR3 is 12 amino acids long. CDR1 is SGHDT, CDR2 YYEEEE, per germline. The V end was cut by 5 bases, the J end by 2 bases, with 8 bases between. The source of this sequence is a human donor in good health. Material for sequencing was T cells isolated from PBMCs. The V and J genes are TRBV5-6 and TRBJ2-7; TRBD1 might be the D (6 bases). CDR3 amino acids: CASRGQAYEQYF. Written as DNA, the CDR3 is TGTGCCAGCAGGGGACAAGCCTACGAGCAGTACTTC.